One and the same sample provided the 21 T cell receptor beta chains below, sequenced in a study of blood T cells in healthy people across ages. A second PCR of about 7 to 11 cycles used a sample-barcoded 5' primer and a J-beta primer mix. TCRdb re-analysed the 5' RACE reads in MiXCR, keeping a single row per CDR3 protein. The sample shows 730,000 or so distinct CDR3 sequences, around 43% of them seen only once. The sequenced sample was blood. All receptors derive from a man older than 75 in good health.

The chain employs TRBV5-1 and TRBJ1-6; 8 nucleotides agree with TRBD1. Trimming cost V 0 bases and J 7 bases; bases outside gene matches: 6. Germline V gives CDR1 SGHRS, CDR2 YFSETQ. This CDR3 has 16 amino acids. The CDR3 DNA follows: TGCGCCAGCAGCTTGGATGCAGGGGGCGGGAATTCACCCCTCCACTTT. It translates to CASSLDAGGGNSPLHF.

This clonotype was counted only a few times. This may be a read error, as it is one base from a much larger clone. The chain is built from TRBV4-2 and TRBJ2-7; 10 bases line up with TRBD1. V lost 4 bases to trimming and J lost 6 bases; unmatched junction nucleotides: 15. Germline loops: CDR1 LGHNA, CDR2 YNFKEQ. The CDR3 length is 17 residues. The CDR3 sequence is CASSPNWGTGDFLEQYF. The CDR3 DNA reads TGTGCCAGCAGCCCCAACTGGGGGACAGGGGATTTTCTCGAGCAGTACTTC.

The chain joins TRBV3-1 to TRBJ1-1, with a weak D call TRBD1 (6 bases). The CDR3 is made up of 14 amino acids. The germline CDR1 and CDR2 sequences are LGHDT and YNNKEL (reference sequence). V was shortened by 5 bases and J by 1 base, with 11 bases between the two germline ends. This CDR3 is CASSTRGWNTEAFF. The CDR3 coding sequence is TGTGCCAGCAGCACAAGGGGGTGGAACACTGAAGCTTTCTTT.

As to this clonotype: One base away lies a much larger clone, so this may be a sequencing read error. This chain connects TRBV3-1 to TRBJ2-4; 12 bases are shared with TRBD2. The V gene's germline CDR1 is LGHDT and CDR2 YNNKEL (reference sequence). CDR3 length: 13 amino acids. The CDR3 loop is CASSHRLAGDSHF. The DNA of the CDR3 is TGTGCCAGCAGCCACCGACTAGCGGGAGATTCGCACTTC.

This clonotype showed up many times. This rearrangement joins TRBV20-1 to TRBJ2-7; 10 bases line up with TRBD2. CDR1 is DFQATT, CDR2 SNEGSKA, per germline (reference sequence). V gave up 6 bases and J gave up 6 bases; unmatched junction bases: 8. This CDR3 spans 13 amino acids. The CDR3 spells CSAPQVAGGEQYF. Here the CDR3 DNA reads TGCAGTGCCCCCCAGGTAGCGGGAGGCGAGCAGTACTTC.

The chain recombines TRBV10-1 with TRBJ2-4, with 7 bases identical to TRBD2. V dropped 6 bases and J dropped 13; count of bases not matched to a gene: 21. The CDR3 loop spans 16 amino acids. Looked up from germline, CDR1 is WNHNN and CDR2 is SYGVQD (reference sequence). Here the CDR3 reads CASSLRGGSGVNEQYF. CDR3 sequence (DNA): TGCGCCAGCAGCTTGAGGGGCGGGAGTGGGGTCAATGAGCAGTACTTC.

This chain joins TRBV7-2 and TRBJ2-5; possibly TRBD1 for D (6 bases). Germline lookup yields CDR1 SGHTA and CDR2 FQGNSA. With 4 bases removed from V and 1 base from J, the gap between germline ends came to 13 bases. CDR3 length equals 15 residues. CDR3 sequence reads: CASSSPWTVQETQYF. The CDR3 DNA reads as TGTGCCAGCAGCTCTCCCTGGACAGTCCAAGAGACCCAGTACTTC.

Many counts were recorded for this clonotype. The V and J genes are TRBV14 and TRBJ2-3; no reliable D call. The CDR3 sequence is 13 residues long. V was trimmed by 1 base and J by 2 bases, leaving 4 bases between them. Per germline, CDR1 SGHDN and CDR2 FVKESK. The CDR3 nucleotides are TGTGCCAGCAGCCAAGTTAACACAGATACGCAGTATTTT. Amino acids: CASSQVNTDTQYF.

The V and J genes are TRBV20-1 and TRBJ1-6, with 9 bases lining up with TRBD1. This CDR3 region has 13 residues. Germline V lookup: CDR1 DFQATT, CDR2 SNEGSKA (reference sequence). Losses at the gene ends were 6 bases for V and 7 bases for J; bases not matched to a gene: 4. This CDR3 reads CSAADRGNSPLHF. The CDR3, as DNA: TGCAGTGCCGCGGACAGGGGCAATTCACCCCTCCACTTT.

For the CDR3, the DNA is TGCGCCAGCAGCGATATCCGGCAGGGGGCCGGGGAGACCCAGTACTTC. Translation: CASSDIRQGAGETQYF. This chain connects TRBV5-1 to TRBJ2-5, with 8 bases fitting TRBD1. This CDR3 has 16 amino acids. V shed 4 bases and J 5 bases; nucleotides not matched to a gene: 13. Germline V gene sequence: CDR1 SGHRS, CDR2 YFSETQ.

This clonotype was counted a single time. J is TRBJ1-1 and V is TRBV20-1, with D maybe TRBD1 (6 bases). In germline, CDR1 is DFQATT, CDR2 SNEGSKA (reference sequence). The V gene lost 4 bases and the J gene lost 2 bases, with 14 bases spanning the gap. This CDR3 region has 14 residues. The CDR3: CSANSDRLNTEAFF. For the CDR3, the DNA is TGCAGTGCTAATTCGGACAGACTTAACACTGAAGCTTTCTTT.

This chain joins TRBV28 and TRBJ2-7; 10 nucleotides agree with TRBD2. Germline V gene data show CDR1 as MDHEN and CDR2 as SYDVKM. Trimming took 7 bases from V and 0 from J; bases not matched to a gene: 18. The CDR3 has 19 amino acids. CDR3 sequence reads: CASIHNSHPGTSVSYEQYF. The CDR3 DNA reads as TGTGCCAGCATTCATAATTCCCACCCCGGGACTAGCGTCTCCTACGAGCAGTACTTC.

V is TRBV20-1 and J is TRBJ1-4, with a possible D match to TRBD1 (5 bases). CDR1 is DFQATT and CDR2 is SNEGSKA in the germline V gene (reference sequence). The CDR3 is 13 residues long. The V and J ends lost 5 bases and 3 bases respectively, with 10 bases between them. The CDR3 is CSAATVSNEKLFF. In nucleotides, the CDR3 is TGCAGTGCTGCGACAGTCTCTAATGAAAAACTGTTTTTT.

The V call is TRBV5-1, the J call TRBJ2-3, with TRBD1 identical over 10 bases. This CDR3 is built from 14 residues. Germline V gives CDR1 SGHRS, CDR2 YFSETQ. Trimming cost V 7 bases and J 0 bases; bases outside gene matches: 2. CDR3 DNA: TGCGCCAGCGGGACAGGGGTTAGCACAGATACGCAGTATTTT. Amino acids: CASGTGVSTDTQYF.

The chain recombines TRBV7-2 with TRBJ1-2; 7 bases align to TRBD1. This CDR3 contains 17 residues. Trimming removed 2 bases from V and 2 bases from J; junction bases left unmatched: 11. Germline V gene sequence: CDR1 SGHTA, CDR2 FQGNSA. For the CDR3, the DNA is TGTGCCAGCAGCTTAAGGGGCAGTATAGGGGGCAACTATGGCTACACCTTC. Translated: CASSLRGSIGGNYGYTF.

The J gene is TRBJ2-3, the V gene TRBV5-1; no clear D gene. The germline V gene encodes CDR1 SGHRS and CDR2 YFSETQ. V shed 0 bases and J shed 4 bases, with 6 bases lying between them. This CDR3 has 13 amino acids. CDR3 sequence (DNA): TGCGCCAGCAGCTTGGGCCCGGCAGATACGCAGTATTTT. The encoded protein is CASSLGPADTQYF.

The rearrangement uses TRBV20-1 and TRBJ1-6; D gene uncertain. Trimming shortened V by 3 bases and J by 9 bases, and 6 bases separated the two germline ends. Germline V gene lookup returns CDR1 DFQATT and CDR2 SNEGSKA (reference sequence). The CDR3 contains 11 residues. The CDR3 bases are TGCAGTGCTAGCCGGGGTTCACCCCTCCACTTT. It yields the protein CSASRGSPLHF.

This rearrangement joins TRBV6-4 to TRBJ1-2; 8 bases are shared with TRBD1. The length of the CDR3 is 14 residues. In germline, CDR1 is MRHNA, CDR2 SNTAGT. V lost 4 bases and J lost 7; bases outside the gene matches: 8. CDR3 protein: CASSAGTGFSGYTF. CDR3 coding DNA: TGTGCCAGCAGTGCCGGGACAGGATTTAGTGGCTACACCTTC.

The J gene is TRBJ2-1, the V gene TRBV20-1; D may match TRBD1 or TRBD2 (5 bases each). V shed 0 bases and J shed 3 bases, with 15 bases lying between them. CDR3 size: 16 residues. CDR1 DFQATT and CDR2 SNEGSKA come from the germline V gene (reference sequence). The CDR3 bases are TGCAGTGCTAGAGACCCGGGGCTTCCAAACTACAATGAGCAGTTCTTC. Translated: CSARDPGLPNYNEQFF.

This clonotype was counted between two and nine times. The chain uses TRBV27 and TRBJ2-6; the D gene is possibly TRBD1 (5 bases). From germline, CDR1 is MNHEY and CDR2 SMNVEV (reference sequence). This CDR3 has 16 residues. V lost 2 bases and J 0 bases, leaving 8 bases between the germline ends. The CDR3 here is CASSLLQGSGANVLTF. The CDR3 DNA reads as TGTGCCAGCAGTTTACTCCAGGGCTCTGGGGCCAACGTCCTGACTTTC.

The chain carries TRBV3-1 and TRBJ1-2; a possible D gene is TRBD1 (6 bases). CDR1 and CDR2 (germline): LGHDT, YNNKEL (reference sequence). This CDR3 region has 15 residues. V dropped 0 bases and J dropped 10 bases, with 18 bases sitting between them. In nucleotides, the CDR3 is TGTGCCAGCAGCCAAGAAAAAGGGGGAAGGGGTGTCTACACCTTC. It is translated as CASSQEKGGRGVYTF.